This TCR beta chain was sequenced for a study of control samples from healthy donors and cancer patients. Assay: immunoSEQ multiplex PCR; the TCRdb copy retains only in-frame clones and omits some. The repertoire includes some 410,000 clones, 75% to 95% of them detected once, and around 6.8% sits in the top ten. The clonotype originates from a man aged 40-50 years with head and neck cancer. Sequencing was carried out using PBMCs.

CDR3 sequence reads: CAWSLRTDTQYF. The CDR3 bases are TGTGCCTGGAGTTTGAGGACAGATACGCAGTATTTT. The V call is TRBV30, the J call TRBJ2-3; D ambiguous. This CDR3 is 12 amino acids long. V gave up 2 bases and J gave up 3 bases, with 6 bases separating them. Germline-derived CDR1 and CDR2 are GTSNPN and SVGIG (reference sequence). The whole variable domain, filled in from reference TRBV30 and TRBJ2-3, reads SQTIHQWPATLVQPVGSPLSLECTVEGTSNPNLYWYRQAAGRGLQLLFYSVGIGQISSEVPQNLSASRPQDRQFILSSKKLLLSDSGFYLCAWSLRTDTQYFGPGTRLTVL.